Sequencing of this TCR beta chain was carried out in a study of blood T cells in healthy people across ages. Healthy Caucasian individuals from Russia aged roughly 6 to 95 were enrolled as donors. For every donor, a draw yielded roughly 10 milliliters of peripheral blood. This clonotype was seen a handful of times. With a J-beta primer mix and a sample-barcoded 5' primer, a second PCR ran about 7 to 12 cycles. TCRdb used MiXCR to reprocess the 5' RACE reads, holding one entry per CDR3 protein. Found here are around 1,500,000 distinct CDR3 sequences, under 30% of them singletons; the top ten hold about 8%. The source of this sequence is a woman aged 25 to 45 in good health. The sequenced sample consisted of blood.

The CDR3 DNA reads TGTGCCACTTTGTCTTACACAGATACGCAGTATTTT. Translating it yields CATLSYTDTQYF. V usage is TRBV6-1 and J usage is TRBJ2-3, with no clear D. CDR3 size: 12 residues. V lost 10 bases to trimming and J lost 2 bases, with 10 bases between them. From germline, CDR1 is MNHNS and CDR2 SASEGT.